Here is one T cell receptor beta chain with its context. Its antigen is undetermined. This CDR3 has 17 amino acids. Per germline, CDR1 WSHSY and CDR2 SAAADI. The ends were cut back, 8 bases at V and 2 bases at J, with 21 bases in the middle. This entry comes from a study of shared clonotypes between healthy human individuals. Points from the study as a whole: Four donors shared around 5.2% of their naive CD4 clonotypes.

The data were produced by immunoSEQ multiplex PCR, yet TCRdb's version contains in-frame clones alone and is incomplete. The table lists roughly 1,500,000 clones, approximately 98.5% of them singletons, with approximately 0.4% in the top ten. Sample: naive CD4+ T cells sorted from blood. The subset here: CD45RA+ positively selected. This chain connects TRBV10-2 to TRBJ1-4; D perhaps matches TRBD1 (6 bases). This TCR derives from a man younger than 45 in good health. The CDR3 loop is CASRRAGEGSTNEKLFF. In DNA, the CDR3 is TGCGCCAGCCGGCGGGCAGGGGAGGGATCGACTAATGAAAAACTGTTTTTT.